Each of the 29 T cell receptor beta chains below was sequenced from the same sample in a study of shared clonotypes between healthy human individuals. Positive CCR7 selection of CD45RO-negative cells yielded the naive CD8 cells, and terminally differentiated effector memory CD45RA+ cells were excluded. Measured with immunoSEQ multiplex PCR; TCRdb has only the in-frame clones, and not every one. The data hold about 600,000 clones, with around 95% observed a single time. The sequenced material came from naive CD8+ T cells sorted from blood. These receptor sequences come from a woman aged 30 to 39 in good health.

The chain uses TRBV6-1 and TRBJ2-7; 8 nucleotides match TRBD1. Looked up from germline, CDR1 is MNHNS and CDR2 is SASEGT. The CDR3 length is 14 residues. V shed 7 bases and J 2 bases; nucleotides not matched to a gene: 7. The CDR3 nucleotides read TGTGCCAGCACCTTAGGACAGGGCCCCTACGAGCAGTACTTC. Its translation is CASTLGQGPYEQYF.

J is TRBJ1-5 and V is TRBV5-6; 9 positions match TRBD1. CDR1 SGHDT and CDR2 YYEEEE come from the germline V gene. The CDR3 contains 16 residues. V shed 4 bases, J shed 4 bases, and the junction held 9 bases outside the gene matches. CDR3 DNA sequence: TGTGCCAGCAGCCAGGGGTACGGGACAGGGAATCAGCCCCAGCATTTT. Its translation is CASSQGYGTGNQPQHF.

The rearrangement joins TRBV19 to TRBJ2-1, with 9 bases that match TRBD2. The junction had 6 bases not matched to a gene; V was cut back by 6 bases and J by 3 bases. CDR3 length: 15 residues. Germline values: CDR1 LNHDA, CDR2 SQIVND (reference sequence). The CDR3 loop reads CASSEREVHYNEQFF. CDR3 nucleotides: TGTGCCAGTAGCGAGCGGGAGGTGCACTACAATGAGCAGTTCTTC.

The genes are TRBV29-1 and TRBJ2-1, with 13 nucleotides matching TRBD2. The CDR3 contains 16 residues. V dropped 4 bases and J dropped 6; count of bases not matched to a gene: 9. Germline V gene lookup returns CDR1 SQVTM and CDR2 ANQGSEA. The CDR3 nucleotides are TGCAGCGTTGTAGGACTAGCGGGAGAATACCCCAATGAGCAGTTCTTC. Protein product: CSVVGLAGEYPNEQFF.

The J gene is TRBJ2-2, the V gene TRBV15; TRBD2 agrees at 12 bases. The germline V gene has CDR1 LNHNV and CDR2 YYDKDF (reference sequence). J gave up 5 bases and V 0 bases, and 4 bases lay outside the gene matches. The CDR3 length is 17 residues. For the CDR3, the DNA is TGTGCCACCAGCAGAGATTCGACTAGCGGGAGTACCGGGGAGCTGTTTTTT. The encoded protein is CATSRDSTSGSTGELFF.

This chain links TRBV19 with TRBJ2-5; D remains unclear. The J call may be incorrect, as the DNA end agrees better with TRBJ2-7. The CDR3 contains 11 residues. Germline V CDR1 and CDR2: LNHDA, SQIVND (reference sequence). The CDR3 protein is CASRGLHEQYF. CDR3 bases: TGTGCCAGTAGGGGCCTACACGAGCAGTACTTC.

The chain couples TRBV6-9 to TRBJ1-2, with TRBD1 identical over 7 bases. Germline-derived CDR1 and CDR2 are MNHGY and SVAAGI. Germline trimming cut 2 bases from V and 3 bases from J; bases unmatched to any gene: 6. This CDR3 contains 15 residues. CDR3 residues: CASSYRRDSDYGYTF. CDR3 in DNA: TGTGCCAGCAGTTATCGGAGGGACAGCGACTATGGCTACACCTTC.

The chain is built from TRBV11-2 and TRBJ2-3, with D perhaps assigned TRBD1 or TRBD2 (5 bases each). The CDR3 has 16 residues. Germline-derived CDR1 and CDR2 are SGHAT and FQNNGV. V dropped 0 bases and J dropped 6 bases, with 16 bases sitting between them. CDR3 sequence: CASSLEGDWGMDTQYF. The CDR3 DNA reads TGTGCCAGCAGCTTAGAGGGTGACTGGGGGATGGATACGCAGTATTTT.

CDR3: CASSASAGELFF. CDR3 DNA: TGTGCCAGCAGCGCCTCGGCCGGGGAGCTGTTTTTT. This rearrangement joins TRBV27 to TRBJ2-2, with unresolved D. In germline, CDR1 is MNHEY, CDR2 SMNVEV (reference sequence). Trimming stripped 6 bases from V and 6 bases from J, with 8 bases between. This CDR3 region has 12 residues.

This chain connects TRBV4-1 to TRBJ2-7; D unclear. The CDR3 has 15 residues. Deletions cut 1 base from V and 3 bases from J, with 13 bases between. Germline V gene lookup returns CDR1 MGHRA and CDR2 YSYEKL. CDR3 residues: CASSQVLGSNYEQYF. CDR3 nucleotides: TGCGCCAGCAGCCAAGTGCTGGGAAGCAACTACGAGCAGTACTTC.

On this clone itself: Other DNA sequences in the same sample also yield this CDR3. This chain links TRBV7-9 with TRBJ2-3; no definite D call. The germline gives CDR1 SEHNR, CDR2 FQNEAQ (reference sequence). V lost 4 bases, J lost 4 bases, and 6 bases lay in between. This CDR3 has 12 amino acids. DNA for the CDR3: TGTGCCAGCAGCTCCGGGTCAGATACGCAGTATTTT. The encoded protein is CASSSGSDTQYF.

V gene TRBV27 combines with J gene TRBJ2-7, with D perhaps assigned TRBD1 or TRBD2 (6 bases each). The CDR3 extends over 11 amino acids. Germline assignment: CDR1 MNHEY and CDR2 SMNVEV (reference sequence). The germline V and J ends were trimmed by 6 bases and 5 bases, with 8 bases remaining between them. The CDR3 DNA reads as TGTGCCAGCAGGGGGGGCCACGAGCAGTACTTC. Its protein product is CASRGGHEQYF.

V is TRBV25-1 and J is TRBJ2-7; D ambiguous. V was clipped by 6 bases and J by 5 bases, with 11 bases between them. The CDR3 spans 12 residues. Germline values: CDR1 MGHDK, CDR2 SYGVNS. In nucleotides, the CDR3 is TGTGCCAGCAGAATTGGAAACCACGAGCAGTACTTC. It is translated as CASRIGNHEQYF.

The chain uses TRBV6-1 and TRBJ1-1; D is uncertain. CDR1 is MNHNS, CDR2 SASEGT, per germline. Trimming removed 0 bases at V and 1 base at J, with 9 bases between. This CDR3 is built from 15 residues. CDR3 in amino acids: CASSEALWGNTEAFF. The CDR3 nucleotides read TGTGCCAGCAGTGAAGCGCTATGGGGGAACACTGAAGCTTTCTTT.

This chain links TRBV4-1 with TRBJ1-3, with 9 bases aligning to TRBD1. The germline CDR1 and CDR2 sequences are MGHRA and YSYEKL. The CDR3 has 19 amino acids. J gave up 1 base and V 5 bases, and 15 bases lay outside the gene matches. CDR3: CASSDRDRVYLSSGNTIYF. As DNA, the CDR3 is TGCGCCAGCAGCGACCGGGACAGGGTATATCTTAGTTCTGGAAACACCATATATTTT.

Remarks on this clone: This CDR3 is also generated by other DNA sequences in the sample. The J gene is TRBJ1-1, the V gene TRBV27; no definite D call. CDR1 is MNHEY and CDR2 is SMNVEV in the germline V gene (reference sequence). The CDR3 contains 13 residues. Trimming took off 3 bases at V and 0 bases at J, with 5 bases between the two ends. CDR3 bases: TGTGCCAGCAGTTTCTCGGTGAACACTGAAGCTTTCTTT. Protein product: CASSFSVNTEAFF.

The genes are TRBV10-2 and TRBJ2-7; tentative D call: TRBD1 (7 bases). The CDR3 contains 14 residues. Deletions cut 4 bases from V and 4 bases from J, with 14 bases between. Germline V gives CDR1 WSHSY, CDR2 SAAADI. In DNA, the CDR3 is TGCGCCAGCAGTGTGGCGGGACAGCCGTACGAGCAGTACTTC. Protein: CASSVAGQPYEQYF.

The chain employs TRBV27 and TRBJ2-1, with D possibly TRBD1 on 5 matching bases. Per germline, CDR1 MNHEY and CDR2 SMNVEV (reference sequence). The V end lost 2 bases, the J end lost 4 bases, and 12 bases lay between the germline ends. This CDR3 contains 15 residues. The CDR3 spells CASSLQGFGYNEQFF. For the CDR3, the DNA is TGTGCCAGCAGTTTACAGGGATTTGGGTACAATGAGCAGTTCTTC.

This chain links TRBV10-3 with TRBJ2-3; 10 bases map to TRBD2. J was trimmed by 3 bases and V by 2 bases; bases with no gene match: 5. This CDR3 contains 16 residues. Germline V gives CDR1 ENHRY, CDR2 SYGVKD. The CDR3 bases are TGTGCCATCAGTGAGGCCGCTAGCGGGAGTACAGATACGCAGTATTTT. As protein: CAISEAASGSTDTQYF.

The rearrangement uses TRBV7-9 and TRBJ2-1, with a possible D match to TRBD1 (5 bases). The V and J ends lost 3 bases and 2 bases respectively, with 5 bases between them. CDR1 SEHNR and CDR2 FQNEAQ come from the germline V gene (reference sequence). The CDR3 totals 13 residues. CDR3 bases: TGTGCCAGCAGCTTGGACACCTACAATGAGCAGTTCTTC. Its translation is CASSLDTYNEQFF.

This chain connects TRBV6-5 to TRBJ1-1, with unresolved D. The CDR3 is 13 residues long. Deletions cut 0 bases from V and 8 bases from J, with 10 bases between. Per the germline V gene, CDR1 is MNHEY and CDR2 is SVGAGI. CDR3 region: CASSYSGENEAFF. The CDR3 nucleotides are TGTGCCAGCAGTTACTCGGGAGAGAACGAAGCTTTCTTT.

V gene TRBV4-1 combines with J gene TRBJ1-5, with a tentative D call TRBD1 (6 bases). Germline CDR1 is MGHRA and CDR2 is YSYEKL. V was pared by 1 base and J by 0 bases, with 13 bases between. The CDR3 length is 17 residues. CDR3 in DNA: TGCGCCAGCAGCCAAGTTGCCGGGGGCAATAGCAATCAGCCCCAGCATTTT. Protein sequence: CASSQVAGGNSNQPQHF.

This clone showed up just a few times. The chain is built from TRBV4-1 and TRBJ1-5, with no clear D. Germline assignment: CDR1 MGHRA and CDR2 YSYEKL. The CDR3 contains 15 residues. V was shortened by 2 bases and J by 1 base, with 9 bases between the two germline ends. CDR3 protein: CASSQIAQSNQPQHF. The CDR3 DNA reads TGCGCCAGCAGCCAAATCGCTCAGAGCAATCAGCCCCAGCATTTT.

This clone was seen just once. Other DNA sequences of this sample code for an identical CDR3. Here the CDR3 reads CASSYSENTEAFF. The CDR3 DNA sequence: TGTGCCAGCAGTTACTCCGAGAACACTGAAGCTTTCTTT. The rearrangement links TRBV6-5 to TRBJ1-1; D not certain. Germline V gene lookup returns CDR1 MNHEY and CDR2 SVGAGI. This CDR3 has 13 amino acids. The ends were cut back, 0 bases at V and 1 base at J, with 3 bases in the middle.

The chain is built from TRBV27 and TRBJ1-1; D perhaps matches TRBD1 (5 bases). Germline CDR1 and CDR2: MNHEY and SMNVEV (reference sequence). The CDR3 runs to 15 residues. Trimming removed 0 bases from V and 4 bases from J, with 12 bases in between. The DNA of the CDR3 is TGTGCCAGCAGTTTATCTCAGGGAATGGGCACTGAAGCTTTCTTT. This translates into CASSLSQGMGTEAFF.

The chain links TRBV29-1 to TRBJ2-3; TRBD1 might be the D (7 bases). V was trimmed by 7 bases and J by 2 bases, leaving 16 bases between them. The CDR3 loop spans 14 amino acids. Germline CDR1 and CDR2: SQVTM and ANQGSEA. The CDR3 loop reads CSALAGQNTDTQYF. The CDR3 DNA follows: TGCAGCGCCCTTGCGGGACAGAACACAGATACGCAGTATTTT.

V gene TRBV29-1 combines with J gene TRBJ1-2; no clear D gene. Germline V gives CDR1 SQVTM, CDR2 ANQGSEA. The CDR3 length is 13 residues. Trimming left V 7 bases short and J 2 bases short, with 14 bases between. CDR3 DNA sequence: TGCAGCGCCGGAGCGGCAGAAAACTATGGCTACACCTTC. Encoded protein: CSAGAAENYGYTF. The variable domain in full, completed from reference TRBV29-1 and TRBJ1-2, reads SAVISQKPSRDICQRGTSLTIQCQVDSQVTMMFWYRQQPGQSLTLIATANQGSEATYESGFVIDKFPISRPNLTFSTLTVSNMSPEDSSIYLCSAGAAENYGYTFGSGTRLTVV.

This clone has a single count. This chain joins TRBV7-6 and TRBJ2-6; 7 bases align to TRBD2. The junction had 6 bases not matched to a gene; V was cut back by 5 bases and J by 2 bases. This CDR3 is built from 16 residues. The germline V gene has CDR1 SGHVS and CDR2 FNYEAQ. The CDR3 here is CASSPGGMAGANVLTF. The CDR3 DNA reads as TGTGCCAGCAGCCCCGGGGGGATGGCTGGGGCCAACGTCCTGACTTTC.

The V call is TRBV28, the J call TRBJ2-1; 13 bases agree with TRBD2. V was clipped by 6 bases and J by 7 bases; unmatched bases: 9. The CDR3 consists of 16 residues. The V gene's germline CDR1 is MDHEN and CDR2 SYDVKM. CDR3 in amino acids: CASSLHGTSGMNEQFF. CDR3 DNA: TGTGCCAGCAGCCTGCACGGGACTAGCGGGATGAATGAGCAGTTCTTC.